Listed below are T cell receptor beta chains from one sample, sequenced in a study of blood T cell repertoires in COVID-19. The method was immunoSEQ multiplex PCR; TCRdb's version includes in-frame clones alone and lacks a portion of them. The profile shows 250,000 to 300,000 clones, about 89% of them singletons. The material sequenced was peripheral blood. The source of these receptors is a woman between 25 and 40 years old with COVID-19, enrolled during active disease. Both conserved end residues are part of each CDR3. Each record gives: clone size, J gene, D gene, CDR3 length, V gene, CDR3 DNA, CDR3 protein. The D gene is left open where the match is weak. Size is stated for part of the rows, as once, few or many counts, or as a class when the clone is expanded.

. TRBJ1-2 . 14 TRBV5-1 TGCGCCAGCAGCTCCACGGGGGGGTCGAATGGCTACACCTTC CASSSTGGSNGYTF
. TRBJ2-1 TRBD2 16 TRBV7-9 TGTGCCAGCAGCTCCAAGACTAGCATCACCTACAATGAGCAGTTCTTC CASSSKTSITYNEQFF
. TRBJ1-1 TRBD1 16 TRBV30 TGTGCCTGGAGTGTACCCCGGACAGGTTGGGGTACTGAAGCTTTCTTT CAWSVPRTGWGTEAFF
. TRBJ2-1 TRBD2 15 TRBV19 TGTGCCAGTAATCAACTAGCGGGAGGAGGTCGTGAGCAGTTCTTC CASNQLAGGGREQFF
. TRBJ2-5 TRBD1 15 TRBV18 TGTGCCAGCTCACCGGGACAGGGGGCGCGGGAGACCCAGTACTTC CASSPGQGARETQYF
. TRBJ1-3 . 15 TRBV3-1/TRBV3-2 TGTGCCAGCAGCCAAGATCTCACAGAAGGAAACACCATATATTTT CASSQDLTEGNTIYF
. TRBJ2-1 . 14 TRBV7-9 TGTGCCAGCAGCTCCCGGGACTCAACCCCAGTGTGGTTCTTC CASSSRDSTPVWFF
once TRBJ2-5 TRBD2 11 TRBV20-1 TGCAGTGCACTAGCGGAAGAGACCCAGTACTTC CSALAEETQYF
. TRBJ2-1 . 15 TRBV7-9 TGTGCCAGCAGCTTAAGTGGGAGCTCCTACAATGAGCAGTTCTTC CASSLSGSSYNEQFF
. TRBJ2-1 TRBD1 14 TRBV2 TGTGCCGGCCTGGGACAGACTTTGGAGGATGAGCAGTTCTTC CAGLGQTLEDEQFF